This T cell receptor beta chain appears in the sequencing data of a study of blood T cell repertoires in COVID-19. TCRdb's copy holds only in-frame clones and misses some; the assay was immunoSEQ multiplex PCR. Of some 200,000 clones in the sample, roughly 90% were seen once. This clone was detected once. The receptor comes from a woman aged 40 to 50 with acute COVID-19. Input material: PBMCs or T cells enriched from blood (not recorded which).

The CDR3 loop reads CASSPPRFPQEGAGEKLFF. The CDR3 DNA reads as TGTGCCAGCTCACCACCGCGATTCCCCCAAGAGGGGGCAGGTGAAAAACTGTTTTTT. This chain connects TRBV18 to TRBJ1-4; 7 bases map to TRBD1. J was trimmed by 7 bases and V by 0 bases; bases with no gene match: 17. The CDR3 has 19 residues. Germline CDR1 reads KGHSH; CDR2 reads LQKENI. The variable domain in full, with the rest retrieved from reference TRBV18 and TRBJ1-4, is NAGVMQNPRHLVRRRGQEARLRCSPMKGHSHVYWYRQLPEEGLKFMVYLQKENIIDESGMPKERFSAEFPKEGPSILRIQQVVRGDSAAYFCASSPPRFPQEGAGEKLFFGSGTQLSVL.